These 32 T cell receptor beta chains were all obtained from the same sample, sequenced in a study of blood T cells in healthy people across ages. A J-beta primer mix and a sample-barcoded 5' primer were used in a second PCR of roughly 7 to 12 cycles. TCRdb redid the calling of the 5' RACE reads with MiXCR, one entry per CDR3 protein. In the table there are roughly 650,000 distinct CDR3 sequences, about 32% of which are singletons. Material: blood. The receptor source for this set is a woman over 75 in good health.

About this clonotype itself: This may come from a read error, since a much larger clone is one base off. CDR3 residues: CASSARGRRAPNTEAFF. CDR3 nucleotide sequence: TGTGCCAGCAGTGCCCGGGGCAGACGGGCACCGAACACTGAAGCTTTCTTT. The chain couples TRBV2 to TRBJ1-1, with D possibly matching TRBD1 (5 bases). The CDR3 length is 17 residues. Trimming pared 4 bases from V and 1 base from J, leaving 19 bases between. Germline V lookup: CDR1 SNHLY, CDR2 FYNNEI. Full variable domain (remainder filled in from reference TRBV2 and TRBJ1-1): EPEVTQTPSHQVTQMGQEVILRCVPISNHLYFYWYRQILGQKVEFLVSFYNNEISEKSEIFDDQFSVERPDGSNFTLKIRSTKLEDSAMYFCASSARGRRAPNTEAFFGQGTRLTVV.

This sequence joins TRBV7-3 and TRBJ2-1; D possibly corresponds to TRBD2 (6 bases). With 0 bases removed from V and 8 bases from J, the gap between germline ends came to 14 bases. Germline values: CDR1 SGHTA, CDR2 FQGTGA. This CDR3 comprises 15 residues. The CDR3 nucleotides read TGTGCCAGCAGCTTAACAGTGACTAGGCAGGATGAGCAGTTCTTC. Translation gives CASSLTVTRQDEQFF.

This clonotype was picked up many times. This rearrangement joins TRBV30 to TRBJ2-3; possible D gene TRBD2, 6 bases. Germline loops: CDR1 GTSNPN, CDR2 SVGIG (reference sequence). V was trimmed by 0 bases and J by 0 bases, leaving 13 bases between them. CDR3 size: 16 residues. The CDR3 DNA reads as TGTGCCTGGAGTGTACGTGTGGGGACTAGCACAGATACGCAGTATTTT. Translated: CAWSVRVGTSTDTQYF.

The CDR3 sequence: CASSLSGTKKETQYF. The CDR3 DNA reads as TGTGCCAGCAGCTTAAGTGGGACTAAGAAAGAGACCCAGTACTTC. The V gene is TRBV7-2, the J gene TRBJ2-5, with 7 positions matching TRBD2. Trimming took 2 bases from V and 3 from J; bases not matched to a gene: 6. The CDR3 runs 15 residues. Per the germline V gene, CDR1 is SGHTA and CDR2 is FQGNSA.

This clonotype turned up a few times. A much larger clone differs by one base, so this may be a read error. V usage is TRBV5-1 and J usage is TRBJ2-5; D gene ambiguous. There are 14 residues in the CDR3. From germline, CDR1 is SGHRS and CDR2 YFSETQ. The CDR3 region has the DNA TGCGCCGGCAGCTTGGAAGGGATTAGGGAGACCCAGTACTTC. Amino acids: CAGSLEGIRETQYF.

Points on this clonotype: With a much larger clone just one base away, this may be a read error. The J gene is TRBJ1-4, the V gene TRBV12-3 or TRBV12-4, with a weak D call TRBD1 (5 bases). The CDR3 covers 14 residues. The CDR3 DNA follows: TGTGCCTGCAGCATCGCAGGGTTTAATGAAAAACTGTTTTTT. It specifies CACSIAGFNEKLFF.

About this clonotype itself: This may be a read error: a much more frequent sequence differs by one nucleotide. V usage is TRBV2 and J usage is TRBJ2-1; D uncertain. The assigned J gene may be wrong: the sequence end matches TRBJ2-7 better. Germline assignment: CDR1 SNHLY and CDR2 FYNNEI. This CDR3 region has 13 residues. CDR3 DNA sequence: TGTGCCAGCAAGGTCAGCTCCTACAATGAGCAGTACTTC. Amino acids: CASKVSSYNEQYF.

The rearrangement joins TRBV30 to TRBJ2-7, with D maybe TRBD2 (5 bases). Germline values: CDR1 GTSNPN, CDR2 SVGIG (reference sequence). The CDR3 is 11 amino acids. The V end was cut by 5 bases, the J end by 4 bases, with 9 bases between. In DNA, the CDR3 is TGTGCCTGGGTCCGAGGGTACGAGCAGTACTTC. As protein: CAWVRGYEQYF.

Many counts were recorded for this clonotype. The chain carries TRBV4-2 and TRBJ2-7, with TRBD1 matching over 7 bases. The germline gives CDR1 LGHNA, CDR2 YNFKEQ. This CDR3 contains 14 residues. After removal of 3 bases from V and 5 bases from J, the junction contained 7 bases not matched to a gene. CDR3 residues: CASSQPGTADEQYF. DNA for the CDR3: TGTGCCAGCAGCCAGCCTGGGACAGCAGACGAGCAGTACTTC.

The rearrangement links TRBV7-2 to TRBJ2-5; perhaps TRBD1 as D (5 bases). The CDR3 length is 14 residues. Trimming removed 0 bases from V and 5 bases from J, with 10 bases in between. Germline CDR1 and CDR2: SGHTA and FQGNSA. The CDR3 DNA reads as TGTGCCAGCAGCTTAGCGGTCAGGGCGGAGACCCAGTACTTC. It translates to CASSLAVRAETQYF.

This clonotype was found many times. The gene calls are TRBV5-1 and TRBJ2-5, with D unresolved. CDR3 size: 14 residues. V was pared by 0 bases and J by 3 bases, with 9 bases between. Germline assignment: CDR1 SGHRS and CDR2 YFSETQ. CDR3 loop: CASSLGRKEETQYF. The CDR3 DNA sequence: TGCGCCAGCAGCTTGGGGCGGAAGGAAGAGACCCAGTACTTC.

J is TRBJ1-5 and V is TRBV10-3; 10 nucleotides line up with TRBD1. Germline V CDR1 and CDR2: ENHRY, SYGVKD. CDR3 length: 14 amino acids. J gave up 5 bases and V 6 bases, and 4 bases lay outside the gene matches. The CDR3 loop reads CAIREGTGDQPQHF. The CDR3 coding sequence is TGTGCCATCAGGGAGGGGACAGGGGATCAGCCCCAGCATTTT.

The chain joins TRBV6-6 to TRBJ1-5; 9 nucleotides align to TRBD1. With V trimmed by 6 bases and J by 7 bases, 7 bases remained unmatched. Germline V gene sequence: CDR1 MNHNY, CDR2 SVGAGI (reference sequence). The CDR3 totals 14 residues. DNA for the CDR3: TGTGCCAGCAGAATACAGGGGGCGGGACAGCCCCAGCATTTT. This gives the protein CASRIQGAGQPQHF.

Concerning this clonotype itself: A read error may produce the germline difference seen at one junction end. The chain combines TRBV4-2 with TRBJ2-6; 9 bases match TRBD2. Germline assignment: CDR1 LGHNA and CDR2 YNFKEQ. The CDR3 runs to 19 residues. CDR3 nucleotides: TGTGCCAGCAGCCAAGATCGCGGGGGGGACTTGGCTGGGGCCAACGTCCGGACTTTC. Residues: CASSQDRGGDLAGANVRTF.

Many counts were recorded for this clonotype. This sequence joins TRBV4-1 and TRBJ2-4; D is possibly TRBD2 (6 bases). The CDR3 sequence is 19 residues long. Germline lookup yields CDR1 MGHRA and CDR2 YSYEKL. V was shortened by 0 bases and J by 1 base, with 19 bases between the two germline ends. CDR3 residues: CASSQDQGTRRVAKNIQYF. CDR3 nucleotides: TGCGCCAGCAGCCAAGATCAAGGGACCCGGAGGGTGGCCAAAAACATTCAGTACTTC.

This clonotype was counted many times. The rearrangement links TRBV28 to TRBJ2-3; 11 bases agree with TRBD2. Looked up from germline, CDR1 is MDHEN and CDR2 is SYDVKM. This CDR3 has 17 amino acids. J lost 2 bases, V lost 6 bases, and 10 bases had no gene match. The DNA of the CDR3 is TGTGCCAGCAGCCTAGGGCTAGCGGGGGGCAACACAGATACGCAGTATTTT. It yields the protein CASSLGLAGGNTDTQYF.

Note on this clonotype: A much larger clone lies one base from this, so it may be a read error. The V and J genes are TRBV6-2 or TRBV6-3 and TRBJ2-3, with a weak D call TRBD2 (6 bases). Trimming removed 7 bases from V and 5 bases from J, with 19 bases in between. The CDR3 has 15 amino acids. The germline gives CDR1 MNHEY, CDR2 SVGEGT. DNA of the CDR3: TGTGCCAGCAACGGGCGGGGTGGTTGGATAGATACGCAGTATTTT. This translates into CASNGRGGWIDTQYF.

The chain couples TRBV20-1 to TRBJ2-5; D call uncertain. This CDR3 region has 14 residues. Trimming removed 3 bases at V and 1 base at J, with 12 bases between. The V gene's germline CDR1 is DFQATT and CDR2 SNEGSKA (reference sequence). DNA for the CDR3: TGCAGTGCTAGGGGCGGCGTGGCCCAAGAGACCCAGTACTTC. It is translated as CSARGGVAQETQYF.

The rearrangement links TRBV11-3 to TRBJ2-1; 7 nucleotides agree with TRBD1. Germline V gives CDR1 SGHNT, CDR2 YENEEA. CDR3 length equals 13 residues. V shed 9 bases, J shed 3 bases, and the junction held 5 bases outside the gene matches. The CDR3 DNA sequence: TGTGCCAGTTCAACAGGGGACTACAATGAGCAGTTCTTC. Amino acid sequence: CASSTGDYNEQFF.

Remarks on this clonotype: At one of its ends the junction is not consistent with the germline gene, which may arise from a read error. The CDR3 spells CRAREGYTF. The CDR3 DNA reads TGCAGGGCTAGAGAGGGTTACACCTTC. The chain carries TRBV20-1 and TRBJ1-2; D unresolved. Germline CDR1 is DFQATT and CDR2 is SNEGSKA (reference sequence). This CDR3 is built from 9 residues.

A word on this clonotype: This likely comes from a read error, as the CDR3 has no conserved phenylalanine or tryptophan at its end. The chain carries TRBV6-6 and TRBJ2-7; the match to TRBD1 covers 10 bases. The CDR3 covers 15 residues. Unmatched junction bases numbered 6, after V lost 5 bases and J lost 2 bases. Germline V gives CDR1 MNHNY, CDR2 SVGAGI (reference sequence). The CDR3 nucleotides read TGTGCCAGCAGTCGCCAAGGACAGGGGGCCTACGAGCAGTACTGC. This translates into CASSRQGQGAYEQYC.

This clonotype was detected only a few times. The chain recombines TRBV20-1 with TRBJ2-5, with 9 bases identical to TRBD1. The length of the CDR3 is 15 residues. Germline loops: CDR1 DFQATT, CDR2 SNEGSKA (reference sequence). Germline trimming cut 6 bases from V and 11 bases from J; bases unmatched to any gene: 19. The CDR3 sequence: CSAVADGQGLGEQYF. DNA of the CDR3: TGCAGTGCCGTCGCGGACGGACAGGGGTTGGGGGAGCAGTACTTC.

As concerns this clonotype: This may arise from a read error, as a much more abundant clone is one base away. The chain combines TRBV6-6 with TRBJ1-2; tentative D call: TRBD1 (5 bases). This CDR3 contains 13 residues. V was trimmed by 0 bases and J by 7 bases, leaving 9 bases between them. CDR1 MNHNY and CDR2 SVGAGI come from the germline V gene (reference sequence). DNA of the CDR3: TGTGCCAGCAGTTACTCTATTCAGGGTGGCTACACCTTC. Protein product: CASSYSIQGGYTF.

This clonotype showed up just a few times. This chain links TRBV28 with TRBJ1-1; TRBD1 is a possible D gene (5 bases). Germline V lookup: CDR1 MDHEN, CDR2 SYDVKM. The CDR3 consists of 13 residues. The ends were cut back, 6 bases at V and 4 bases at J, with 12 bases in the middle. Here the CDR3 reads CASRGPGPTEAFF. The CDR3 DNA reads as TGTGCCAGCAGGGGGCCGGGGCCCACTGAAGCTTTCTTT.

The gene calls are TRBV5-1 and TRBJ1-2, with D perhaps matching TRBD1 (5 bases). Germline V gene sequence: CDR1 SGHRS, CDR2 YFSETQ. Trimming took off 0 bases at V and 2 bases at J, with 11 bases between the two ends. This CDR3 has 15 amino acids. The CDR3 DNA follows: TGCGCCAGCAGCTTGGGACAGAAAGCCAACTATGGCTACACCTTC. Amino acids: CASSLGQKANYGYTF. The complete variable domain, with remaining parts taken from reference TRBV5-1 and TRBJ1-2, reads KAGVTQTPRYLIKTRGQQVTLSCSPISGHRSVSWYQQTPGQGLQFLFEYFSETQRNKGNFPGRFSGRQFSNSRSEMNVSTLELGDSALYLCASSLGQKANYGYTFGSGTRLTVV.

This chain uses TRBV7-8 with TRBJ2-5; perhaps D is TRBD1 or TRBD2 (6 bases each). CDR1 SGHVS and CDR2 FQNEAQ come from the germline V gene. The CDR3 covers 17 residues. Trimming removed 4 bases from V and 1 base from J, with 19 bases in between. The CDR3 protein is CASSSLARWGAQETQYF. The CDR3 DNA reads as TGTGCCAGCAGCTCCCTGGCGCGTTGGGGGGCCCAAGAGACCCAGTACTTC.

This clonotype was counted ten times or more. V usage is TRBV20-1 and J usage is TRBJ2-5; TRBD1 matches 7 bases. Germline assignment: CDR1 DFQATT and CDR2 SNEGSKA (reference sequence). The V gene end was trimmed by 4 bases and the J gene end by 2 bases; junction bases not matched to a gene: 7. There are 14 residues in the CDR3. CDR3 amino acids: CSAIATGIQETQYF. The CDR3, as DNA: TGCAGTGCTATCGCGACAGGGATACAAGAGACCCAGTACTTC.

The chain employs TRBV6-1 and TRBJ1-2; no definite D call. This CDR3 region has 15 residues. Germline loops: CDR1 MNHNS, CDR2 SASEGT. Trimming removed 4 bases at V and 5 bases at J, with 17 bases between. CDR3 nucleotide sequence: TGTGCCAGCAGTGTTACCGCAGGCTTGGGGTATGGCTACACCTTC. It specifies CASSVTAGLGYGYTF.

The chain carries TRBV7-2 and TRBJ2-1; D may be TRBD2 (5 bases). This CDR3 spans 14 amino acids. Germline assignment: CDR1 SGHTA and CDR2 FQGNSA. The germline V and J ends were trimmed by 5 bases and 5 bases, with 13 bases remaining between them. CDR3 residues: CASSVGLADNEQFF. The CDR3 nucleotides read TGTGCCAGCAGCGTAGGACTGGCCGACAATGAGCAGTTCTTC.

This clonotype was observed at least ten times. The chain recombines TRBV15 with TRBJ1-2, with D tentatively TRBD1 (5 bases). This CDR3 comprises 15 residues. CDR1 LNHNV and CDR2 YYDKDF come from the germline V gene (reference sequence). The V end lost 2 bases, the J end lost 2 bases, and 12 bases lay between the germline ends. For the CDR3, the DNA is TGTGCCACCAGCAGAAGTAGACAGATCAACTATGGCTACACCTTC. Translating it yields CATSRSRQINYGYTF. Full variable domain (missing parts from reference TRBV15 and TRBJ1-2): DAMVIQNPRYQVTQFGKPVTLSCSQTLNHNVMYWYQQKSSQAPKLLFHYYDKDFNNEADTPDNFQSRRPNTSFCFLDIRSPGLGDTAMYLCATSRSRQINYGYTFGSGTRLTVV.

As to this clonotype: This could be a read error, since a much larger clone is one nucleotide away. The CDR3 here is CASSVGWKNIQYF. The CDR3 nucleotides read TGTGCCAGCAGTGTGGGATGGAAAAACATTCAGTACTTC. V and J are TRBV2 and TRBJ2-4; D unresolved. Per the germline V gene, CDR1 is SNHLY and CDR2 is FYNNEI. The CDR3 length is 13 residues. Trimming removed 4 bases at V and 4 bases at J, with 8 bases between.

This clonotype has at least ten counts. The genes are TRBV5-6 and TRBJ1-2, with a weak D call TRBD1 (6 bases). The V end was cut by 4 bases, the J end by 4 bases, with 14 bases between. The CDR3 is 14 amino acids. Per the germline V gene, CDR1 is SGHDT and CDR2 is YYEEEE. The CDR3 DNA follows: TGTGCCAGCAGCAGAACAGGGTCGAGCTATGGCTACACCTTC. This encodes CASSRTGSSYGYTF. The complete variable domain, with remaining parts taken from reference TRBV5-6 and TRBJ1-2, reads DAGVTQSPTHLIKTRGQQVTLRCSPKSGHDTVSWYQQALGQGPQFIFQYYEEEERQRGNFPDRFSGHQFPNYSSELNVNALLLGDSALYLCASSRTGSSYGYTFGSGTRLTVV.